The sequence of this T cell receptor (beta chain) was determined in a study of T cells in narcolepsy. The wider study: Donors had narcolepsy type 1 or type 2, or were healthy controls. Broader study findings: Healthy controls reportedly lacked the autoreactive clonotypes serially found in patients' blood.

The CDR3 runs to 17 residues. The V gene's germline CDR1 is MNHNS and CDR2 SASEGT. Trimming cost V 4 bases and J 3 bases; bases outside gene matches: 10. With regard to this clone: The target antigen is unknown.

The method was immunoSEQ multiplex PCR; TCRdb's version includes in-frame clones alone and lacks a portion of them. The table shows roughly 38,000 clones, with around 85% occurring only once. Sequenced material: CD45RA- memory CD4+ T cells from PBMCs. This receptor was identified in a human donor with narcolepsy. This sequence joins TRBV6-1 and TRBJ2-7; TRBD2 matches at 12 bases. CDR3 in DNA: TGTGCCAGCAGTGGGATCACTAGCGGGGGGTACAGCTACGAGCAGTACTTC. Translation: CASSGITSGGYSYEQYF.